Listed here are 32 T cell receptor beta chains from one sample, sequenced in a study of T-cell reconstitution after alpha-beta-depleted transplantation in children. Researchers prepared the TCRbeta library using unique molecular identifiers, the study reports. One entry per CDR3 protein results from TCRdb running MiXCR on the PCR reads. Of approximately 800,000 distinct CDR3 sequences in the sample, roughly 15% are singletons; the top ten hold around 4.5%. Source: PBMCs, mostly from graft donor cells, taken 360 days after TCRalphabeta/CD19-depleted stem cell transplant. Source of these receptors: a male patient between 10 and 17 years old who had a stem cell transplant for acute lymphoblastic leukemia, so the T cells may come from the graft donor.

The CDR3 region is CASSEWVSGPREQYF. In DNA form, the CDR3 reads TGCGCCAGCAGTGAGTGGGTTAGCGGACCGAGGGAGCAGTACTTC. This rearrangement joins TRBV10-2 to TRBJ2-7; perhaps TRBD2 as D (6 bases). Germline lookup yields CDR1 WSHSY and CDR2 SAAADI. There are 15 residues in the CDR3. The V end lost 1 base, the J end lost 7 bases, and 17 bases lay between the germline ends.

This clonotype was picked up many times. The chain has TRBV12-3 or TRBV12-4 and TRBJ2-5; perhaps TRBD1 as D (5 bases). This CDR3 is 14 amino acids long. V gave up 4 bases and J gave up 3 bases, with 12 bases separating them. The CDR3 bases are TGTGCCAGCAGTTCTCGTCCCAGGGAAGAGACCCAGTACTTC. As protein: CASSSRPREETQYF.

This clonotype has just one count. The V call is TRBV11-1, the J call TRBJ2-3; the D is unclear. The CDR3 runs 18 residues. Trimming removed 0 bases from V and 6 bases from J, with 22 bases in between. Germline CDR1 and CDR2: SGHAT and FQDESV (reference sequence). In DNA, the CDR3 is TGTGCCAGCAGCTTAGCGATGTTACTACCATTTCGAATGGATACGCAGTATTTT. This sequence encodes CASSLAMLLPFRMDTQYF.

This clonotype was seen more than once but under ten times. In DNA, the CDR3 is TGTGCCAGCAGCCCAACGGGACTCTACTACAATGAGCAGTTCTTC. Amino acid sequence: CASSPTGLYYNEQFF. The chain combines TRBV7-9 with TRBJ2-1; maybe TRBD2 (6 bases). The germline V and J ends were trimmed by 5 bases and 3 bases, with 14 bases remaining between them. The CDR3 has 15 amino acids. Per the germline V gene, CDR1 is SEHNR and CDR2 is FQNEAQ (reference sequence).

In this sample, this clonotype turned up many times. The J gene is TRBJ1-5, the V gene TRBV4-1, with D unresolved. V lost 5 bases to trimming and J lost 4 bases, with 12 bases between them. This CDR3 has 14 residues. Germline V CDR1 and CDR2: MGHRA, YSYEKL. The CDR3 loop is CASSALGGNQPQHF. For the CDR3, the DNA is TGCGCCAGCAGCGCTCTTGGAGGGAATCAGCCCCAGCATTTT.

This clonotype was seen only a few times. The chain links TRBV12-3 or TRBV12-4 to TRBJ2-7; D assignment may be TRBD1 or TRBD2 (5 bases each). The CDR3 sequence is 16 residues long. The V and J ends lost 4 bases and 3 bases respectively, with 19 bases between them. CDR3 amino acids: CASSYAPGRGFYEQYF. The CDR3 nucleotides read TGTGCCAGCAGTTATGCTCCGGGACGGGGCTTCTACGAGCAGTACTTC.

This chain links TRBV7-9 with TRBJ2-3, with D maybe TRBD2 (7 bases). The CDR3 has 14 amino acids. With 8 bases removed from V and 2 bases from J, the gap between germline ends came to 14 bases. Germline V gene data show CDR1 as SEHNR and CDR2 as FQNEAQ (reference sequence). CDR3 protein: CASLTAGHTDTQYF. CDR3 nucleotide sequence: TGTGCCAGCTTAACAGCGGGACACACAGATACGCAGTATTTT. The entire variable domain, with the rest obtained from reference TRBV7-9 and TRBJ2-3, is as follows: DTGVSQNPRHKITKRGQNVTFRCDPISEHNRLYWYRQTLGQGPEFLTYFQNEAQLEKSRLLSDRFSAERPKGSFSTLEIQRTEQGDSAMYLCASLTAGHTDTQYFGPGTRLTVL.

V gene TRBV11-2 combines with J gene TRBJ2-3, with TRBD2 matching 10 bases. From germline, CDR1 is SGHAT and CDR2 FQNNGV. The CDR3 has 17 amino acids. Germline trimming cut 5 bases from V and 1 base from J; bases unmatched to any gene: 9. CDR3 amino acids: CASSPHWTSGRTDTQYF. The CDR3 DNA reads TGTGCCAGCAGCCCACACTGGACTAGCGGCCGCACAGATACGCAGTATTTT. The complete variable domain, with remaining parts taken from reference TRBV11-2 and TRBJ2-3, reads EAGVAQSPRYKIIEKRQSVAFWCNPISGHATLYWYQQILGQGPKLLIQFQNNGVVDDSQLPKDRFSAERLKGVDSTLKIQPAKLEDSAVYLCASSPHWTSGRTDTQYFGPGTRLTVL.

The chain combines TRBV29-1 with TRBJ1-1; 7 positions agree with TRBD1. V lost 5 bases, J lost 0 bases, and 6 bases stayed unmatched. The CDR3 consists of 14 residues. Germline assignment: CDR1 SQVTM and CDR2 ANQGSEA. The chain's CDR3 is CSVLPGQLNTEAFF. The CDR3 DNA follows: TGCAGCGTTCTCCCGGGACAGCTGAACACTGAAGCTTTCTTT.

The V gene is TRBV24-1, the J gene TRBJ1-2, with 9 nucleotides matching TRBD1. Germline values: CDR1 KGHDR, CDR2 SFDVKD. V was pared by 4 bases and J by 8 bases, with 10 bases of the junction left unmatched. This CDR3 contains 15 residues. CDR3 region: CATSDPPGQGGGYTF. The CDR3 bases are TGTGCCACCAGTGACCCCCCGGGACAGGGTGGCGGCTACACCTTC.

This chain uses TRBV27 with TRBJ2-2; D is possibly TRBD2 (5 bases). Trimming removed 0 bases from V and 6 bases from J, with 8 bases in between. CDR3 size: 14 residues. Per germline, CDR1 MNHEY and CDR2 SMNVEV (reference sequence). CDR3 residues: CASSLSSSPGELFF. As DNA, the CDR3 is TGTGCCAGCAGTTTATCGTCTAGCCCCGGGGAGCTGTTTTTT.

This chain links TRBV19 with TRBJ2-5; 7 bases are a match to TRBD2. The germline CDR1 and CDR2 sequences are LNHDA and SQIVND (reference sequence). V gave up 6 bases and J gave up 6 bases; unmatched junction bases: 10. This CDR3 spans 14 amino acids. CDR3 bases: TGTGCCAGTAGCTCTAGCGGTCCAGGCCAGACCCAGTACTTC. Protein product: CASSSSGPGQTQYF.

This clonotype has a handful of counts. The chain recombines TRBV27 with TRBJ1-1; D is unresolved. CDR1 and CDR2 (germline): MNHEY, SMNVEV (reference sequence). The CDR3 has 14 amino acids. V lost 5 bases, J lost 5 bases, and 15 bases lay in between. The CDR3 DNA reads TGTGCCAGCAGTCGACAACCCCCGAGGACTGAAGCTTTCTTT. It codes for CASSRQPPRTEAFF.

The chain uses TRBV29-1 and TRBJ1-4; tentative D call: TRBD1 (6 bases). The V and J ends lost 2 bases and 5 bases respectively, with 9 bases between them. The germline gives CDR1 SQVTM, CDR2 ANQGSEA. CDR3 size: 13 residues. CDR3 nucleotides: TGCAGCGTTGAATCCGGGGGCAATGAAAAACTGTTTTTT. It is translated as CSVESGGNEKLFF.

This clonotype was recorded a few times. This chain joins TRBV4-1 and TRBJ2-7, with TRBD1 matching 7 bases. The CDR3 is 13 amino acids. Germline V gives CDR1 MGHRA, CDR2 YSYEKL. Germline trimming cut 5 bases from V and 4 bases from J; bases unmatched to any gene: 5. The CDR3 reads CASSTVQGYEQYF. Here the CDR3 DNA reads TGCGCCAGCAGCACCGTACAGGGGTACGAGCAGTACTTC.

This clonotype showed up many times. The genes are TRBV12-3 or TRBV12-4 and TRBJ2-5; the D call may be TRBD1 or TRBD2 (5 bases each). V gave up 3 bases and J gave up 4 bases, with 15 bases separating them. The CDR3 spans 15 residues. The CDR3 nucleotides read TGTGCCAGCAGTTTGGGGTACGGGACGATAGAGACCCAGTACTTC. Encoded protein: CASSLGYGTIETQYF.

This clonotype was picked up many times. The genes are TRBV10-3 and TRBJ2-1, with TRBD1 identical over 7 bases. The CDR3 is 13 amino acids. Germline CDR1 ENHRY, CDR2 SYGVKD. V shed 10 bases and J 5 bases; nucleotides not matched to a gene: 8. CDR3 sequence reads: CATQGQTNNEQFF. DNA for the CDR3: TGTGCCACACAGGGACAGACCAACAATGAGCAGTTCTTC.

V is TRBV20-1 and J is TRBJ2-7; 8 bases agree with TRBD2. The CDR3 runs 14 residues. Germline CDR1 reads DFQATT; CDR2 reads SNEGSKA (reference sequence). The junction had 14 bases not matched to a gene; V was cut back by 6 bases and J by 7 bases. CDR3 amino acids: CSARRPGLVKEQYF. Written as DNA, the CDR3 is TGCAGTGCCCGGAGACCGGGACTAGTTAAGGAGCAGTACTTC.

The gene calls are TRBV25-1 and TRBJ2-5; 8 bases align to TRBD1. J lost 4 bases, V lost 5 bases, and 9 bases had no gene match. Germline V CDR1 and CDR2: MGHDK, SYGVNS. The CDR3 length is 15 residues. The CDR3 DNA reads TGTGCCAGCAGTCCCCCCGGACAGGGAGGAGAGACCCAGTACTTC. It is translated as CASSPPGQGGETQYF.

The CDR3 DNA reads TGCGCCAGCAGCCAATCGGGCGGGAGGGCCTCGGATACGCAGTATTTT. Protein product: CASSQSGGRASDTQYF. The chain combines TRBV4-1 with TRBJ2-3, with 9 bases matching TRBD2. The J segment lost 6 bases and the V segment lost 2 bases, leaving 9 bases of the junction unmatched. This CDR3 is 16 amino acids long. Germline CDR1 MGHRA, CDR2 YSYEKL.

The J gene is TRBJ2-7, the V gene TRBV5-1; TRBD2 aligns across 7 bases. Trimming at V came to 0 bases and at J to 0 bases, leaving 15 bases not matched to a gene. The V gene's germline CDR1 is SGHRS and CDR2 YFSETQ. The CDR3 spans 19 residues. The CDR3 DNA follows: TGCGCCAGCAGCTTGGTTTTCGGCGGGAGCCTCTCCCTCTCCTACGAGCAGTACTTC. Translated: CASSLVFGGSLSLSYEQYF.

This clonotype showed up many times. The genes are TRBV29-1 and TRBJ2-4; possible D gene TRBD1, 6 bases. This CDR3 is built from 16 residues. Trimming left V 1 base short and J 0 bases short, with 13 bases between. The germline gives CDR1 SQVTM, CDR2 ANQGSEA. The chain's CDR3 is CSVEGPGVLAKNIQYF. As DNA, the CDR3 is TGCAGCGTTGAAGGGCCAGGGGTTCTAGCCAAAAACATTCAGTACTTC.

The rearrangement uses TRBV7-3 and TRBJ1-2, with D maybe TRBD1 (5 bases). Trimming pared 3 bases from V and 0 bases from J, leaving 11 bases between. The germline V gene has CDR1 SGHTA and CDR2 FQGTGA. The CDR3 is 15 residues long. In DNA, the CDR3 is TGTGCCAGCAGCTTGGAAGGGGTCCCTAACTATGGCTACACCTTC. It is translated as CASSLEGVPNYGYTF. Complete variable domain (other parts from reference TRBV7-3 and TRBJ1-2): GAGVSQTPSNKVTEKGKYVELRCDPISGHTALYWYRQSLGQGPEFLIYFQGTGAADDSGLPNDRFFAVRPEGSVSTLKIQRTERGDSAVYLCASSLEGVPNYGYTFGSGTRLTVV.

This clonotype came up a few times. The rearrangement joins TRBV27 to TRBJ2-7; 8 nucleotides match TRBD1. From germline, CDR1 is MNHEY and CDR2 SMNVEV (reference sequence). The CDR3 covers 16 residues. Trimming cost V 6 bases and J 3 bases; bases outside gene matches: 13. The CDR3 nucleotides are TGTGCCAGCAGACCTCTTATCGGGACAGGTAGCTACGAGCAGTACTTC. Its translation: CASRPLIGTGSYEQYF.

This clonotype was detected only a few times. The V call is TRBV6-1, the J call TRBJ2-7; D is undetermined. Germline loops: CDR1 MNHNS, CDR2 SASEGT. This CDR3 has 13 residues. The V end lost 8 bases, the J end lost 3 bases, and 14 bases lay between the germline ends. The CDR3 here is CASRIQERYEQYF. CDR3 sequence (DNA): TGTGCCAGCCGAATTCAGGAGCGCTACGAGCAGTACTTC.

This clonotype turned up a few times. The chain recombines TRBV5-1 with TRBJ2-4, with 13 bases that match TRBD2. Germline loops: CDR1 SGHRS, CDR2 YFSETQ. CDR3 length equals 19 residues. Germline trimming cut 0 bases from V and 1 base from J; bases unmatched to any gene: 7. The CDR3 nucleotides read TGCGCCAGCAGCTTGGAGAGACTAGCGGGAGGTCTGGCCAAAAACATTCAGTACTTC. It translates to CASSLERLAGGLAKNIQYF.

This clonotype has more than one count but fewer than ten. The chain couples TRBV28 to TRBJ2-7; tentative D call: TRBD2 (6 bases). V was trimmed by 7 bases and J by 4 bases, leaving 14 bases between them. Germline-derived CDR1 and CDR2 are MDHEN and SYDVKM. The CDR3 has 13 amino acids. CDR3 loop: CASTSAGSYEQYF. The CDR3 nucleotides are TGTGCCAGCACCTCCGCGGGGAGTTACGAGCAGTACTTC.

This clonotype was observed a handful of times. CDR3 in DNA: TGTGCCAGCAGCACCCTTGGGGTGGAGACCCAGTACTTC. Translation gives CASSTLGVETQYF. The chain links TRBV5-4 to TRBJ2-5; D is unresolved. Trimming left V 4 bases short and J 5 bases short, with 12 bases between. CDR3 length equals 13 residues. Germline values: CDR1 SGHNT, CDR2 YYREEE (reference sequence).

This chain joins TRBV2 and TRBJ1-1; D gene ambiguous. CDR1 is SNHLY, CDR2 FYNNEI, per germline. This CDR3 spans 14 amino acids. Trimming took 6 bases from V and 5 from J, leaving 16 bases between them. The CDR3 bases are TGTGCCAGCAGGGGAGATAGAGGGAGGACTGAAGCTTTCTTT. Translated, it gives CASRGDRGRTEAFF. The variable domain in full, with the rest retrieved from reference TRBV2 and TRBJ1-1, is EPEVTQTPSHQVTQMGQEVILRCVPISNHLYFYWYRQILGQKVEFLVSFYNNEISEKSEIFDDQFSVERPDGSNFTLKIRSTKLEDSAMYFCASRGDRGRTEAFFGQGTRLTVV.

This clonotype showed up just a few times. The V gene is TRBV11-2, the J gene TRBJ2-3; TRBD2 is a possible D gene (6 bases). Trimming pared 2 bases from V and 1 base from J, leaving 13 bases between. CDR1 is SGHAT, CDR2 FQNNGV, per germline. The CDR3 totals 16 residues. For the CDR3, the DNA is TGTGCCAGCAGCTTATGGGGCGGAGGGGGCACAGATACGCAGTATTTT. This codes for CASSLWGGGGTDTQYF.

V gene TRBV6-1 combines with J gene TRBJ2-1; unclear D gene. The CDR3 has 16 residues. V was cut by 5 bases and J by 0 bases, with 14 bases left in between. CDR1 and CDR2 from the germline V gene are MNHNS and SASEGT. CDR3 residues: CASSLAFLSSYNEQFF. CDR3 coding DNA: TGTGCCAGCAGTTTAGCCTTCCTAAGCTCCTACAATGAGCAGTTCTTC.

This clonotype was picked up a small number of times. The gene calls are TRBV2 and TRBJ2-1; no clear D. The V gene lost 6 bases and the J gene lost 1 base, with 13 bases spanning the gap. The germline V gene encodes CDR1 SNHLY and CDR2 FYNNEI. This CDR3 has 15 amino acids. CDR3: CASSKPPTSYNEQFF. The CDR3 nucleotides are TGTGCCAGCAGCAAGCCCCCGACTTCCTACAATGAGCAGTTCTTC. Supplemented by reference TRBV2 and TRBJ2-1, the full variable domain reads EPEVTQTPSHQVTQMGQEVILRCVPISNHLYFYWYRQILGQKVEFLVSFYNNEISEKSEIFDDQFSVERPDGSNFTLKIRSTKLEDSAMYFCASSKPPTSYNEQFFGPGTRLTVL.